This T cell receptor (beta chain) stems from a study of CD8+ T cells in alopecia areata (dated by TCRdb to the late 2010s). For context, the study as a whole: Treated patients were enrolled in an open-label pilot trial of oral tofacitinib, 5 to 10 mg twice daily, for moderate-to-severe alopecia areata. The study used high-throughput TCRbeta sequencing to examine T cell clonal expansion in alopecia areata, in both the C3H/HeJ mouse model and human patients. RNA was extracted with the PAXgene miRNA kit for fixed scalp, the miRNeasy kit for PBMCs, and the RNeasy kit for mouse skin. Biopsies were taken from tofacitinib-treated patients at baseline and again at 4 and 24 weeks into treatment, and several of those patients also had a later scalp biopsy. Tofacitinib was administered for 6 to 18 months, and 6 months of follow-up off drug were then conducted to assess delayed response and recurrence. In humans, TCRbeta sequencing was performed on scalp tissue and on sorted CD4+ and CD8+ peripheral blood T cells from healthy controls and from patients with patchy or totalis/universalis alopecia areata. Scalp clonality was compared across normal scalp (n=4), patchy alopecia areata scalp (n=8), and alopecia totalis/universalis scalp (n=8). Amplification of TCRbeta CDR3 regions was done by immunoSEQ multiplex PCR using 35 Vbeta forward primers and 13 Jbeta reverse primers. What the research found in general, with its limitations: Unlike mouse skin, which is dominated by gammadelta T cells, normal human skin has resident alphabeta T cells that are also sequenced, and this complicates analysis of the scalp TCR repertoire. Shared TCR sequences between patients were less evident than in mice, which may be partly attributable to HLA diversity in the patient population. Compared with normal scalp, lesional scalp had higher clonality and more expanded CD8+ clones, particularly in alopecia totalis/universalis, a pattern that suggests antigenic drive.

From the cysteine up to the phenylalanine, the CDR3 has a length of 15 residues. Only the CDR3 portion is preserved as DNA: 45 bases, with reading frame beginning at the first base. CDR1 and CDR2 are drawn from the germline V gene (reference sequence): LNHNV, YYDKDF. Trimming costs V 5 bases and J 1 base, and their ends lie 11 bases apart. Library generation was performed with the immunoSEQ multiplex PCR assay. RNA was extracted from all samples and reverse transcribed into cDNA, which served as template for TCR sequencing. SuperScript III was used to make first-strand cDNA, primed with a 2:1 mix of oligo-dT and random hexamers. Amplification bias was assessed with a synthetic immune receptor repertoire, and residual bias was removed computationally. Per the authors' processing: Raw reads were preprocessed to remove errors, and CDR3 was defined by IMGT conventions from the conserved cysteine to phenylalanine. Clonality was computed as 1 minus the Shannon entropy, with the entropy normalized by log2 of the number of productive unique TCRs. CD4 or CD8 identity of scalp clones was inferred by cross-referencing scalp TCRbeta sequences with sorted blood CD4 and CD8 repertoires. The source is immuneACCESS, and TCRdb retained only in-frame sequences with V and J called. Part of the clones is not carried over; for the studies checked, unresolved V genes explain less than half of this, and the remainder is unexplained. D and trimming were read from the DNA, whereas the V and J calls and clone size are those reported in that table. The sample table holds fewer than 80,000 clones, of which approximately 61% were seen once. Clones ranked in the top ten supply approximately 15% of the sample.

The time point label corresponds to: baseline before oral tofacitinib. Peripheral blood and lesional scalp punch biopsies were obtained from patients with alopecia areata. PBMCs were isolated by density centrifugation and stained for CD3, CD4 and CD8, and CD4+ and CD8+ T cells were sorted on a FACSAria. A remark on this clone: What antigen it recognizes has not been identified. One base away there is no much larger clone; base qualities are not given.

Here the chain combines TRBV15 and TRBJ1-4, with a weak D call of TRBD1 (5 bases match). This TCR was recovered from a human donor with alopecia areata. The specimen comprised CD8+ T cells sorted from blood, sampled at week 0. The DNA sequence is given as TGTGCCACCAGCTTGGGGGGGGAAACTAATGAAAAACTGTTTTTT. Translated, it gives CATSLGGETNEKLFF.